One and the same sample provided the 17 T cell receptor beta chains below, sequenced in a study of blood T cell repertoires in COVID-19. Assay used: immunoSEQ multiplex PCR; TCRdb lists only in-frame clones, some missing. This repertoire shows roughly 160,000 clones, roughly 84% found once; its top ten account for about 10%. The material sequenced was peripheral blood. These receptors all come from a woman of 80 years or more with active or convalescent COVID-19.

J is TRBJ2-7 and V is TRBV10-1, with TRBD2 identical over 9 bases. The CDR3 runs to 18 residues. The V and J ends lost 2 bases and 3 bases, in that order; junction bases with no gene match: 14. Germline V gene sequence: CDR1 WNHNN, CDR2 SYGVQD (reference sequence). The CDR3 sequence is CASSEGSGSGPQSYEQYF. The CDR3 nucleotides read TGCGCCAGCAGTGAGGGTAGCGGGAGCGGACCTCAGAGCTACGAGCAGTACTTC.

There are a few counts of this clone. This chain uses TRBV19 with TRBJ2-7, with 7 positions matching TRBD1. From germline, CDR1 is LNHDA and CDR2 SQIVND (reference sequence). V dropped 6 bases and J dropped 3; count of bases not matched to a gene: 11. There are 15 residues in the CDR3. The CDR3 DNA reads TGTGCCAGTAGCTCCCCCAGACAGGGAGACTACGAGCAGTACTTC. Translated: CASSSPRQGDYEQYF. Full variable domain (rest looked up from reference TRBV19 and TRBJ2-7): DGGITQSPKYLFRKEGQNVTLSCEQNLNHDAMYWYRQDPGQGLRLIYYSQIVNDFQKGDIAEGYSVSREKKESFPLTVTSAQKNPTAFYLCASSSPRQGDYEQYFGPGTRLTVT.

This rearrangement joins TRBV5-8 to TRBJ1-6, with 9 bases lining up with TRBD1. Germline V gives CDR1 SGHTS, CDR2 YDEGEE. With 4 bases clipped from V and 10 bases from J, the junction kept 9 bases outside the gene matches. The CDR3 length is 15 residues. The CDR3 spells CASSLSGTGWSPLHF. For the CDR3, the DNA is TGTGCCAGCAGCCTCTCCGGGACAGGGTGGTCACCCCTCCACTTT.

The CDR3 spells CASSLATGDYEQYF. The CDR3 nucleotides are TGCGCCAGCAGCTTGGCCACAGGGGACTACGAGCAGTACTTC. V is TRBV5-1 and J is TRBJ2-7; TRBD1 agrees at 7 bases. V dropped 0 bases and J dropped 3; count of bases not matched to a gene: 3. This CDR3 spans 14 amino acids. Germline CDR1 is SGHRS and CDR2 is YFSETQ.

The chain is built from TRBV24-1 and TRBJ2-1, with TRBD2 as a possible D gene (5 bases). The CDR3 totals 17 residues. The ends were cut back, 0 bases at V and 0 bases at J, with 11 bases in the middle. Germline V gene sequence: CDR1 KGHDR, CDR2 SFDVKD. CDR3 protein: CATSDLTASSSYNEQFF. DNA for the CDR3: TGTGCCACCAGTGATTTGACCGCTAGCAGCTCCTACAATGAGCAGTTCTTC.

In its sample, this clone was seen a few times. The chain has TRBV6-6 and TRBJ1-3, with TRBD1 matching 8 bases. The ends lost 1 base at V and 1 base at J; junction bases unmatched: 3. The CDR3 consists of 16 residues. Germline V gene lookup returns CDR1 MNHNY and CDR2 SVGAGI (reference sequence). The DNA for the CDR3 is TGTGCCAGCAGTTACTTGGGACAGGTGTCTGGAAACACCATATATTTT. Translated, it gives CASSYLGQVSGNTIYF.

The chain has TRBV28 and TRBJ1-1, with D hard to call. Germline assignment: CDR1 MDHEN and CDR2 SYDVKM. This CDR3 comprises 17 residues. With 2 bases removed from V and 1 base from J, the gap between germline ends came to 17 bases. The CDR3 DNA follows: TGTGCCAGCAGTTTAGGTTTACGAGGGTTCACGAACACTGAAGCTTTCTTT. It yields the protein CASSLGLRGFTNTEAFF.

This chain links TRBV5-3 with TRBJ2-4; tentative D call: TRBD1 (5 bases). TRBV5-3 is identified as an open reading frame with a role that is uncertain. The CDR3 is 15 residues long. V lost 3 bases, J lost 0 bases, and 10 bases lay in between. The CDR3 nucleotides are TGTGCCAGAAGCTCCCACAGGACAGCCAAAAACATTCAGTACTTC. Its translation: CARSSHRTAKNIQYF.

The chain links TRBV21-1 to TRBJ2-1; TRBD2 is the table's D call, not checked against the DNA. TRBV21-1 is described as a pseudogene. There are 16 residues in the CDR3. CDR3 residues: CASSNGHLAADNEQFF. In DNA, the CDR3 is TGTGCCAGCAGCAATGGACATCTAGCGGCCGACAATGAGCAGTTCTTC.

The DNA of the CDR3 is TGTGCCAGAAGCTTTTCGGGACAGGGGGGGAACACTGAAGCTTTCTTT. This encodes CARSFSGQGGNTEAFF. The V call is TRBV5-3, the J call TRBJ1-1; 11 bases are a match to TRBD1. TRBV5-3 qualifies as an ORF whose function is uncertain. This CDR3 contains 16 residues. Trimming took 2 bases from V and 1 from J; bases not matched to a gene: 4.

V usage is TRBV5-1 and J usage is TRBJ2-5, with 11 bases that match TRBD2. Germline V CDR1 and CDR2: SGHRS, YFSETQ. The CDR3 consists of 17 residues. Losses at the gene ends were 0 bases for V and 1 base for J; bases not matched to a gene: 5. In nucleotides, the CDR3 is TGCGCCAGCAGCTTGGTGGGGACTAGCGGCGCCCAAGAGACCCAGTACTTC. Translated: CASSLVGTSGAQETQYF.

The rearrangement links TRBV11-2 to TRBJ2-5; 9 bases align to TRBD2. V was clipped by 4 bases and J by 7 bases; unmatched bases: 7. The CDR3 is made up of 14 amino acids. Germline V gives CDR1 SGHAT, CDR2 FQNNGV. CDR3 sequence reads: CASSSSGRSGTQYF. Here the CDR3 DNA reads TGTGCCAGCAGCTCAAGCGGGAGGTCCGGGACCCAGTACTTC.

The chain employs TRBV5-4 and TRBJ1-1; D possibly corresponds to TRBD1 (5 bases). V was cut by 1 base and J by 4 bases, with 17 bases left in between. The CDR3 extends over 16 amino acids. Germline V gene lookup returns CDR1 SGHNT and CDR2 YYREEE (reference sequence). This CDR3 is CASSLSGGWGATEAFF. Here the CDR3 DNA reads TGTGCCAGCAGCTTGAGCGGGGGATGGGGTGCCACTGAAGCTTTCTTT. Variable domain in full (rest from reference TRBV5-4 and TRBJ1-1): ETGVTQSPTHLIKTRGQQVTLRCSSQSGHNTVSWYQQALGQGPQFIFQYYREEENGRGNFPPRFSGLQFPNYSSELNVNALELDDSALYLCASSLSGGWGATEAFFGQGTRLTVV.

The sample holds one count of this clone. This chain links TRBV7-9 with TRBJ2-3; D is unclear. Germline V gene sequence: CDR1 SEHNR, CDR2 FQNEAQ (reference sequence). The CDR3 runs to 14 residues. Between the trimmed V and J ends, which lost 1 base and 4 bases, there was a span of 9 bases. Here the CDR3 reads CASSLGLEADTQYF. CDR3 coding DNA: TGTGCCAGCAGCTTAGGTCTCGAGGCAGATACGCAGTATTTT.

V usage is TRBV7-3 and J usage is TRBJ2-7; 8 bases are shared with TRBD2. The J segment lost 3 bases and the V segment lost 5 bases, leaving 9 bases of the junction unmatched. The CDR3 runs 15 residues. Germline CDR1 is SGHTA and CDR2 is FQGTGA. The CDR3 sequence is CASSPSSGSRYEQYF. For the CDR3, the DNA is TGTGCCAGCAGCCCCTCGAGCGGGAGTCGCTACGAGCAGTACTTC.

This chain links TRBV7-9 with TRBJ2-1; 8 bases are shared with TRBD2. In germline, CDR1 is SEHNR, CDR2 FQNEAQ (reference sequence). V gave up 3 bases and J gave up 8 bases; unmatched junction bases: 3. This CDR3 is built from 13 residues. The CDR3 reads CASSFREGDEQFF. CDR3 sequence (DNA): TGTGCCAGCAGCTTCCGGGAGGGGGATGAGCAGTTCTTC.

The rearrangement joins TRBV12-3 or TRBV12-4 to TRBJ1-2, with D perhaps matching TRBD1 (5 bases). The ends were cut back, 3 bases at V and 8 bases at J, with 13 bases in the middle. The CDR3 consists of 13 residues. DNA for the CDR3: TGTGCCAGCAGTTTTTTCGGCGGGGCCGGCTACACCTTC. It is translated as CASSFFGGAGYTF.